The present T cell receptor beta chain was sequenced within a study of shared clonotypes between healthy human individuals. Naive CD8 cells lacked CD45RO, underwent positive selection for CCR7 and left out terminally differentiated effector memory CD45RA+ cells. This clone was recorded a few times. Its antigen is undetermined. Study results and limitations: Clonotype sharing among donors likely depends on sequencing depth.

Per the germline V gene, CDR1 is MNHEY and CDR2 is SMNVEV (reference sequence). Trimming shortened V by 5 bases and J by 2 bases, and 16 bases separated the two germline ends. This CDR3 contains 16 residues. TCRdb keeps only in-frame clones here, not all; method: immunoSEQ multiplex PCR. The data show approximately 590,000 clones, roughly 96% seen once. The sample was naive CD8+ T cells sorted from blood. The origin of this receptor is a woman in her twenties or thirties in good health. The gene calls are TRBV27 and TRBJ1-5; D gene ambiguous. CDR3 amino acids: CASSPLRGEGNQPQHF. CDR3 nucleotides: TGTGCCAGCAGTCCATTGCGAGGTGAGGGCAATCAGCCCCAGCATTTT.